Listed below are T cell receptor beta chains from one sample, sequenced in a study of cytomegalovirus exposure and HLA in healthy donors. The repertoire was sequenced with immunoSEQ multiplex PCR; TCRdb's copy has only in-frame clones and lacks some. The sample lists about 240,000 clones; 86% were seen once. Specimen: PBMCs. The receptors stem from a woman aged 25 to 45 in good health and CMV-seropositive. Each CDR3 is given with its conserved first and last residue. D genes are given only for firm matches. A clone size is listed for some rows: how often the clone was seen (once, few, many), or a class if it is expanded.

CDR3nt,CDR3aa,abundance,v_gene,j_gene,d_gene,len
TGCGCCAGCAGCCGCTACGGTCTGACAGATACGCAGTATTTT,CASSRYGLTDTQYF,.,TRBV5-1,TRBJ2-3,.,14
TGTGCCACTAAGCGGGAGTGGACTATGGAGACCCAGTACTTC,CATKREWTMETQYF,.,TRBV11-2,TRBJ2-5,TRBD2,14
TGTGCCAGCAGTGAAGGTCCTCCACAGGTACCCTTTAGCACAGATACGCAGTATTTT,CASSEGPPQVPFSTDTQYF,.,TRBV6-1,TRBJ2-3,.,19
TGTGCCAGCAGTGGTATTTACGAGCAGTACTTC,CASSGIYEQYF,.,TRBV6-1,TRBJ2-7,.,11
TGTGCCAGCAGTTTAGGGGCAGGGGATGTATATGGCTACACCTTC,CASSLGAGDVYGYTF,.,TRBV27,TRBJ1-2,.,15
TGTGCCAGCAGCAAAAAGGCGGTCCCCTACGAGCAGTACTTC,CASSKKAVPYEQYF,.,TRBV21-1,TRBJ2-7,.,14
TGTGCCAGCAGCTTCGGGCGGGACAGGGGTTACAATGAGCAGTTCTTC,CASSFGRDRGYNEQFF,.,TRBV5-6,TRBJ2-1,TRBD1,16
TGTGCCAGCAGCTCTAGCACAGGGCTATGGGGCTACACCTTC,CASSSSTGLWGYTF,.,TRBV5-6,TRBJ1-2,.,14
TGTGCCAGCAGTATGACAGGGCTGCATGGCTACACCTTC,CASSMTGLHGYTF,.,TRBV27,TRBJ1-2,TRBD1,13
TGCGCCAGCAGCTTGGCCGGAGCGGGAGGACAAGAGACCCAGTACTTC,CASSLAGAGGQETQYF,.,TRBV5-1,TRBJ2-5,TRBD2,16
TGTGCCAGCAGTTGGGCTAGCGGTTACAATGAGCAGTTCTTC,CASSWASGYNEQFF,few,TRBV27,TRBJ2-1,TRBD2,14
TGTGCCAGCAGGTCCTACAGGGACGAGCAGTACTTC,CASRSYRDEQYF,.,TRBV2,TRBJ2-7,.,12
TGCGCCAGCAGCGGAGGGACGGACACCTACGAGCAGTACTTC,CASSGGTDTYEQYF,few,TRBV5-1,TRBJ2-7,.,14
TGCGCCAGCAGCCAAGTACAGTCCAGGGCATCCTACAATGAGCAGTTCTTC,CASSQVQSRASYNEQFF,.,TRBV4-1,TRBJ2-1,.,17
TGTGCCACCAGCAGGTCTGGTAGCGCAAACTCCAATGAGCAGTTCTTC,CATSRSGSANSNEQFF,.,TRBV15,TRBJ2-1,.,16
TGTGCCAGCAGTGAAACGCAGGGCTTTTCTCCCTTC,CASSETQGFSPF,.,TRBV6-1,TRBJ1-2,.,12
TGTGCCAGCAGCGTAGCGTCGGGGGGACTTCTTAACACCGGGGAGCTGTTTTTT,CASSVASGGLLNTGELFF,.,TRBV9,TRBJ2-2,TRBD2,18
TGTGCCAGCAGTGGGACAGGGCCGAGCTCTGGAAACACCATATATTTT,CASSGTGPSSGNTIYF,.,TRBV25-1,TRBJ1-3,TRBD1,16
TGCAGCGTTGATGAAGGGGGCGACACTGAAGCTTTCTTT,CSVDEGGDTEAFF,.,TRBV29-1,TRBJ1-1,TRBD1,13
TGTGCAAGTCGCTTAAGGCTAGCGGGAGGGACAGATACGCAGTATTTT,CASRLRLAGGTDTQYF,few,TRBV12-2,TRBJ2-3,.,16
TGTGCCAGTAGTTTACCAGGACAGGGAGTAGGATATGGCTACACCTTC,CASSLPGQGVGYGYTF,few,TRBV19,TRBJ1-2,TRBD1,16
TGTGCCTGGAGACGACTAGCGGCCACCGGGGAGCTGTTTTTT,CAWRRLAATGELFF,.,TRBV30,TRBJ2-2,TRBD2,14
TGTGCCAGCATACGGGGGGGGAACACTGAAGCTTTCTTT,CASIRGGNTEAFF,.,TRBV28,TRBJ1-1,.,13
TGTGCCAGCAGCTTACAGGGACTAGCGGGAGCGGGGGAGACCCAGTACTTC,CASSLQGLAGAGETQYF,.,TRBV7-9,TRBJ2-5,TRBD2,17
TGTGCCAGCCCACGGGGGAATGAGCAGTTCTTC,CASPRGNEQFF,.,TRBV2,TRBJ2-1,.,11
TGCGCCAGCATCCGTACAGGGGGCAGCACAGATACGCAGTATTTT,CASIRTGGSTDTQYF,.,TRBV5-1,TRBJ2-3,TRBD1,15
TGTGCCAGTAGCCCGGGACTCTCCAGGGAGCAGTTCTTC,CASSPGLSREQFF,.,TRBV19,TRBJ2-1,.,13
TGTGCCAGCAGCGTAGCGGGAGGGCATAATGAGCAGTTCTTC,CASSVAGGHNEQFF,.,TRBV9,TRBJ2-1,TRBD2,14
TGTGCCAGCAGCCTGGGACAGCCCTACGAGCAGTACTTC,CASSLGQPYEQYF,.,TRBV11-2,TRBJ2-7,TRBD1,13
TGTGCCAGCTCACCGGGCGGGAACCGGGAGACCCAGTACTTC,CASSPGGNRETQYF,.,TRBV18,TRBJ2-5,.,14
TGCGCCAGCAGCCACCGGACTAGCGGGATCGATGAGCAGTTCTTC,CASSHRTSGIDEQFF,.,TRBV4-1,TRBJ2-1,TRBD2,15
TGTGCCAGCAGTTTGGTACAGGTAGATGAAAAACTGTTTTTT,CASSLVQVDEKLFF,.,TRBV28,TRBJ1-4,.,14
TGTGCCAGCAGGTTCTACAGCGGGAGCTATGAGCAGTTCTTC,CASRFYSGSYEQFF,.,TRBV28,TRBJ2-1,TRBD2,14
TGTGCCAGCAGTCCGGAAAGAGGGACAGGGAATCAGCCCCAGCATTTT,CASSPERGTGNQPQHF,.,TRBV25-1,TRBJ1-5,TRBD1,16
TGCGCCAGCAGTAACCGGGACATCGGAGAAGCTTTCTTT,CASSNRDIGEAFF,few,TRBV10-1,TRBJ1-1,.,13
TGTGCCAGCAGTTATAGTGGGGAAGCGGGAGGTTCCTACGAGCAGTACTTC,CASSYSGEAGGSYEQYF,.,TRBV6-7,TRBJ2-7,TRBD2,17
TGTGCCAGCAGTGAGTCAGGGCGAGAGACCCAGTACTTC,CASSESGRETQYF,.,TRBV6-4,TRBJ2-5,.,13
TGTGCCAGCAGGTATACAGGGATCCCCTACGAGCAGTACTTC,CASRYTGIPYEQYF,few,TRBV28,TRBJ2-7,.,14
TGTGCCAGCAGCAAAGGTCAGGGGGATACCTCTGAGACCCAGTACTTC,CASSKGQGDTSETQYF,.,TRBV21-1,TRBJ2-5,.,16
TGTGCCAGCAGCGAAGAGGCAGTCACTAGACAAGAGACCCAGTACTTC,CASSEEAVTRQETQYF,once,TRBV13,TRBJ2-5,.,16
TGTGCCAGCAGCTTGGATGGGACAGAAGCTTTCTTT,CASSLDGTEAFF,.,TRBV5-6,TRBJ1-1,.,12
TGTGCCAGCAAGGGCGGGAGGGCCGTCGGGGAGCTGTTTTTT,CASKGGRAVGELFF,.,TRBV2,TRBJ2-2,TRBD2,14
TGCGCCACCCGGACTAGCGGGACCCACAATGAGCAGTTCTTC,CATRTSGTHNEQFF,.,TRBV5-1,TRBJ2-1,TRBD2,14
TGCGCCAGCAGCTTGACCGGGTTGTCAGAGACCCAGTACTTC,CASSLTGLSETQYF,.,TRBV5-1,TRBJ2-5,.,14